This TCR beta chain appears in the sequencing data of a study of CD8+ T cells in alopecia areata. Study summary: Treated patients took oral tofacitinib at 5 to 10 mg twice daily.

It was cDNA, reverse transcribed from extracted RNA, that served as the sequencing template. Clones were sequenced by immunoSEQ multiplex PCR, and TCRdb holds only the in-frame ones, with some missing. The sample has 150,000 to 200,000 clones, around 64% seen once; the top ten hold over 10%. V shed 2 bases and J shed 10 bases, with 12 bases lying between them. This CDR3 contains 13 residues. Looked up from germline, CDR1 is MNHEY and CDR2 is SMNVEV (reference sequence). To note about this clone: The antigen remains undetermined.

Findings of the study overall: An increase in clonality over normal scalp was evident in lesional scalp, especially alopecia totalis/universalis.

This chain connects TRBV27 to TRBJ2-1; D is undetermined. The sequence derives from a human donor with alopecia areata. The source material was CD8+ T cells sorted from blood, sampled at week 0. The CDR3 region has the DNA TGTGCCAGCAGTTTAAAGGCTCCCCTCGAGCAGTTCTTC. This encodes CASSLKAPLEQFF.